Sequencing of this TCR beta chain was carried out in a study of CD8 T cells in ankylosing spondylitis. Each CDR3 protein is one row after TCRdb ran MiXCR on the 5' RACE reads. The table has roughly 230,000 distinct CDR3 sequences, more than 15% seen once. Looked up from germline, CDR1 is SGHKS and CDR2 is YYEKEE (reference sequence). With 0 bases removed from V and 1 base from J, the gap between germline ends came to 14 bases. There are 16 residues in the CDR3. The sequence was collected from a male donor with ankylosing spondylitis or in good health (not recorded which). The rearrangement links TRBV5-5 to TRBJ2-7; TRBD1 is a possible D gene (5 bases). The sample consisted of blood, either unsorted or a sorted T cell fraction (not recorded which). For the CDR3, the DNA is TGTGCCAGCAGCTTGGCCCAGGCAGGGCCGTCCTACGAGCAGTACTTC. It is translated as CASSLAQAGPSYEQYF.